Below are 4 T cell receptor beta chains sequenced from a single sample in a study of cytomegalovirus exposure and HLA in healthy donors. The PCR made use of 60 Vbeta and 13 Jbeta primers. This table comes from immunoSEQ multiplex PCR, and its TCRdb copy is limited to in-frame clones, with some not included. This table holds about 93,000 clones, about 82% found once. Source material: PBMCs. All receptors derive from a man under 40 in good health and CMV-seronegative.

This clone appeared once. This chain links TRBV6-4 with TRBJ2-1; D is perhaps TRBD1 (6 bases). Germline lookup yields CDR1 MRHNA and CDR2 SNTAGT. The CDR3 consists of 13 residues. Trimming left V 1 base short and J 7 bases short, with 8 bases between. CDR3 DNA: TGTGCCAGCAGTGACTACAGGGAAAATGAGCAGTTCTTC. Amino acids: CASSDYRENEQFF.

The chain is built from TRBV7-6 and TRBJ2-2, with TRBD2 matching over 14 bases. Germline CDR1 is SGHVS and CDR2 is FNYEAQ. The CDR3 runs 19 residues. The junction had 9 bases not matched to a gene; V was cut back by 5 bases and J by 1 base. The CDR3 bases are TGTGCCAGCAGCCTCCGACTAGCGGGAGGGCCCGTGAACACCGGGGAGCTGTTTTTT. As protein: CASSLRLAGGPVNTGELFF.

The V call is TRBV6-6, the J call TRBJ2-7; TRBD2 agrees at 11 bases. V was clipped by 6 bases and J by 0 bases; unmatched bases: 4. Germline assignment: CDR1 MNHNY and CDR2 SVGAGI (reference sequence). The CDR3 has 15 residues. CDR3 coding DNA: TGTGCCAGCAGACCTACTAGCGGGGGCTCCTACGAGCAGTACTTC. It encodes CASRPTSGGSYEQYF.

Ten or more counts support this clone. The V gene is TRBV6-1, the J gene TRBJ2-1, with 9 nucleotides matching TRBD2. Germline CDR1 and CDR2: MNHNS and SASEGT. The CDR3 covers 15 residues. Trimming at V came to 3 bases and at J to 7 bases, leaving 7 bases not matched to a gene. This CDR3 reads CASSDSAGGGNEQFF. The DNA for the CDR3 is TGTGCCAGCAGTGATTCAGCGGGGGGCGGGAATGAGCAGTTCTTC.